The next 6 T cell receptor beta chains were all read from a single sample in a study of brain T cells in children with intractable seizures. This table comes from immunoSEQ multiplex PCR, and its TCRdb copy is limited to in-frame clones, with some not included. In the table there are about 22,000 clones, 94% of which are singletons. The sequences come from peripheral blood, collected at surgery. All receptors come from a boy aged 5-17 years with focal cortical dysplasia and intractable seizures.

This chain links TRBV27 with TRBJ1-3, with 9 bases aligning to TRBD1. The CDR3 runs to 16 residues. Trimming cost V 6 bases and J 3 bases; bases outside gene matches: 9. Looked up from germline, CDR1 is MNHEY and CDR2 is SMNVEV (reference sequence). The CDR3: CASRRWGQGGGNTIYF. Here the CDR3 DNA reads TGTGCCAGCAGGCGTTGGGGACAGGGAGGTGGAAACACCATATATTTT.

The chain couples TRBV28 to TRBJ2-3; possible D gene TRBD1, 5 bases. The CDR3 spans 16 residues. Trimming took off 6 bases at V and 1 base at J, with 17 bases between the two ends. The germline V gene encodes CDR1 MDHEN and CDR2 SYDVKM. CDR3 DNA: TGTGCCAGCAGCTCCCTAGGGGAATGGGGCACAGATACGCAGTATTTT. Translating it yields CASSSLGEWGTDTQYF.

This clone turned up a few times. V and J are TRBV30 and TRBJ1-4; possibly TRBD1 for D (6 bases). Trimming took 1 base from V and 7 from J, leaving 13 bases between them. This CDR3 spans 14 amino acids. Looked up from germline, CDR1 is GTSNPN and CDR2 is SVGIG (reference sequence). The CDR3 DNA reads TGTGCCTGGAGTGGAGGGGGGAAGAGTGAAAAACTGTTTTTT. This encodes CAWSGGGKSEKLFF.

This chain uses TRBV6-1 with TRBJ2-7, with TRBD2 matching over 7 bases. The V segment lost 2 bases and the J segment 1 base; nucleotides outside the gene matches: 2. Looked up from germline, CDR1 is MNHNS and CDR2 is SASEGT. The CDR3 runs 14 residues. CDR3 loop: CASSEPSGSYEQYF. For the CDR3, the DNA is TGTGCCAGCAGTGAACCTAGCGGATCCTACGAGCAGTACTTC.

In nucleotides, the CDR3 is TGCGCCAGCAGGGGGGACAGGTGGTTGGGAACAGATACGCAGTATTTT. Its translation: CASRGDRWLGTDTQYF. V is TRBV4-1 and J is TRBJ2-3, with 8 bases that match TRBD1. This CDR3 comprises 16 residues. V lost 6 bases, J lost 3 bases, and 11 bases stayed unmatched. Germline CDR1 and CDR2: MGHRA and YSYEKL.

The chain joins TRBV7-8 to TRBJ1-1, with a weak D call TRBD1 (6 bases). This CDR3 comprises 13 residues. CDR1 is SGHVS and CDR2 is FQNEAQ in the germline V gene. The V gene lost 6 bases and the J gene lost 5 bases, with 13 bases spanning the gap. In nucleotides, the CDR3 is TGTGCCAGCAGAAGCAGGGGAGGTACTGAAGCTTTCTTT. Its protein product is CASRSRGGTEAFF.